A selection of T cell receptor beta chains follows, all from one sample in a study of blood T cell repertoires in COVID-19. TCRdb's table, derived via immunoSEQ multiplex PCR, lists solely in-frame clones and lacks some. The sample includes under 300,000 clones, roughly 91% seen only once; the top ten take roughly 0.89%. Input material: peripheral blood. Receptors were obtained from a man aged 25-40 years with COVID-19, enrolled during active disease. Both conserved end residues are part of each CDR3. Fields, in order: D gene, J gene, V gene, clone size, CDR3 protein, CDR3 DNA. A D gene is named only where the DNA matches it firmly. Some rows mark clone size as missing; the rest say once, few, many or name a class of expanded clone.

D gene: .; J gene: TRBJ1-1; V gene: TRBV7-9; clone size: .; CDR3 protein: CASSPPGVPEAFF; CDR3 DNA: TGTGCCAGCAGCCCTCCAGGGGTTCCTGAAGCTTTCTTT
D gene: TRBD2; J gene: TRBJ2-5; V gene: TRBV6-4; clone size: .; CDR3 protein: CASSGRLAGVQETQYF; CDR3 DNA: TGTGCCAGCAGTGGAAGACTAGCGGGGGTCCAAGAGACCCAGTACTTC
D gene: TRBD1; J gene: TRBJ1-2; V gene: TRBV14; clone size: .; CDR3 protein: CASSQDIETGGAHGYTF; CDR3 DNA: TGTGCCAGCAGCCAAGATATCGAGACAGGGGGCGCGCATGGCTACACCTTC
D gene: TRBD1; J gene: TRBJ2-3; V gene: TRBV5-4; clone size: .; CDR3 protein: CASSPGQGGDTQYF; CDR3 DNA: TGTGCCAGCAGCCCGGGACAGGGTGGAGATACGCAGTATTTT
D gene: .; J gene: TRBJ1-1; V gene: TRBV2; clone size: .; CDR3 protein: CASSLGGGEGSEAEAFF; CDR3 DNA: TGTGCCAGCAGTTTAGGGGGGGGAGAGGGGTCGGAGGCTGAAGCTTTCTTT
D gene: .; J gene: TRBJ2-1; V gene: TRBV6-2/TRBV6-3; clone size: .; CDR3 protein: CASSTSGLISYNEQFF; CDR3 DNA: TGTGCCAGCAGCACCTCAGGACTAATCTCCTACAATGAGCAGTTCTTC
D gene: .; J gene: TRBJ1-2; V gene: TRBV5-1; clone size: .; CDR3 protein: CASSQGSGSYGYTF; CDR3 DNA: TGCGCCAGCAGTCAGGGGTCGGGCAGCTATGGCTACACCTTC
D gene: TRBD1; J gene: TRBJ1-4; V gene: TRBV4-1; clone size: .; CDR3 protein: CASSQGQGRANEKLFF; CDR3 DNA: TGCGCCAGCAGCCAGGGACAGGGGCGAGCTAATGAAAAACTGTTTTTT
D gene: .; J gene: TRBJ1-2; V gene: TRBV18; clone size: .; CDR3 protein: CASSSYTGYGYTF; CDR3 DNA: TGTGCCAGCTCAAGCTACACGGGCTATGGCTACACCTTC
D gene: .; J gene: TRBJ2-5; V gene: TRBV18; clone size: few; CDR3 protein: CASSPLDGAKETQYF; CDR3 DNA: TGTGCCAGCTCACCACTCGACGGAGCAAAAGAGACCCAGTACTTC
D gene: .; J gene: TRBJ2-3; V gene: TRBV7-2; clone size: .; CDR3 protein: CASSPAVGEADTQYF; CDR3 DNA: TGTGCCAGCAGCCCCGCTGTCGGGGAGGCAGATACGCAGTATTTT